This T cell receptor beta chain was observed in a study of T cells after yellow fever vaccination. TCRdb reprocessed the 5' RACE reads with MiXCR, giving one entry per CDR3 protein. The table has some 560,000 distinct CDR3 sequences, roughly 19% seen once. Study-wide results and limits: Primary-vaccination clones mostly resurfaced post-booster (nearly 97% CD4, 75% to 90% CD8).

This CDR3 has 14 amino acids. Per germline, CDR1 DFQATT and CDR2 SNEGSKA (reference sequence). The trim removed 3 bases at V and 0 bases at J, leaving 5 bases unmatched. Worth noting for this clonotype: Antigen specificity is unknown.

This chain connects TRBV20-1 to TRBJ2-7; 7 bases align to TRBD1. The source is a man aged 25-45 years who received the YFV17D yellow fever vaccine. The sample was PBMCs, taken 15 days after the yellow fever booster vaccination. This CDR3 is CSARGDSGSYEQYF. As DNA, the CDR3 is TGCAGTGCTAGGGGGGACAGTGGCTCCTACGAGCAGTACTTC.